This T cell receptor beta chain appears in the sequencing data of a study of T-cell memory formation after mild COVID-19. As for the study in general: The two donors had largely donor-specific TCR clusters. Notes on the study in general: Clones contracting day 15 to 85 were balanced CD4/CD8; later expanders leaned CD4+. Confirmation was lacking for SARS-CoV-2 specificity of second-wave clones that peaked on day 37.

About this clonotype: Antigen specificity is unknown.

Trimming took off 1 base at V and 4 bases at J, with 10 bases between the two ends. This CDR3 spans 14 amino acids. 5'RACE primed from the constant segment yielded TCR alpha and TCR beta cDNA libraries bearing sample barcodes and UMIs. One entry per CDR3 protein results from TCRdb running MiXCR on the 5' RACE reads. The table includes roughly 310,000 distinct CDR3 sequences, 15% to 20% detected once. The sample was PBMCs or a T cell subset sorted from them (not recorded which). The V gene is TRBV12-3 or TRBV12-4, the J gene TRBJ1-2; D possibly corresponds to TRBD1 (6 bases). This TCR came from a man between 18 and 29 years old who had mild COVID-19 (a few samples of this study predate the infection). Cell type and time point are not known. The CDR3 region is CASSLGGRVYGYTF. DNA for the CDR3: TGTGCCAGCAGTTTAGGGGGGCGAGTCTATGGCTACACCTTC.